The rows below give T cell receptor beta chains drawn from one sample of a study of vaccination and CD4 T cells after COVID-19. These receptors' targets are unknown. TCRdb re-analysed the PCR reads in MiXCR, keeping a single row per CDR3 protein. The profile shows about 20,000 distinct CDR3 sequences, roughly 40% of them singletons. The sample consisted of CD4+ T cells from blood, cultured in vitro, taken about 7 months after SARS-CoV-2 vaccination. These receptors came from a human donor who had recovered from COVID-19. Each CDR3 is given with its conserved first and last residue. The D gene is left open where the match is weak.

V gene,J gene,D gene,CDR3 protein
TRBV4-1,TRBJ2-7,TRBD2,CASSQGQGGRAGFEQYF
TRBV24-1,TRBJ2-7,TRBD2,CATSDLRRLAGEYEQYF
TRBV5-4,TRBJ2-1,TRBD1,CASSTGQGGNEQFF
TRBV19,TRBJ2-7,TRBD2,CASSGEGPYEQYF
TRBV20-1,TRBJ2-2,TRBD1,CSAARQGPTGELFF
TRBV6-1,TRBJ1-2,.,CASSEGVAGTRLGGYTF
TRBV7-2,TRBJ2-7,.,CASSYQGYEQYF
TRBV6-1,TRBJ2-7,.,CASSENVWGYEQYF
TRBV27,TRBJ2-5,TRBD2,CASSGTSGRAVTQYF
TRBV28,TRBJ2-1,.,CASRREAGNYNEQFF
TRBV6-2/TRBV6-3,TRBJ1-6,.,CASSSGPGRSNNSPLHF
TRBV27,TRBJ2-1,TRBD1,CASRPGQGSYNEQFF
TRBV7-2,TRBJ2-2,TRBD2,CASSLSGTSGRWELFF
TRBV7-2,TRBJ2-1,.,CASSPRGDSNSEQFF
TRBV27,TRBJ2-7,TRBD1,CASSPGQVMVEQYF
TRBV4-1,TRBJ2-7,TRBD2,CASSRLLAGGYEQYF
TRBV20-1,TRBJ2-7,.,CSAWDPHYEQYF